Shown below are 5 T cell receptor beta chains from a single sample sequenced in a study of blood T cells in healthy people across ages. With a J-beta primer mix and a sample-barcoded 5' primer, a second PCR ran 7 to 11 cycles. MiXCR was run by TCRdb on the 5' RACE reads, yielding one entry per CDR3 protein. The sample has 950,000 to 1,200,000 distinct CDR3 sequences, around two fifths seen once. Sequencing was done on a sample of blood. These receptors were obtained from a man between 18 and 29 years old in good health.

This chain joins TRBV5-1 and TRBJ2-3; the D gene is possibly TRBD2 (6 bases). V shed 1 base and J shed 0 bases, with 12 bases lying between them. The CDR3 runs 16 residues. Germline V gene lookup returns CDR1 SGHRS and CDR2 YFSETQ. The CDR3 nucleotides read TGCGCCAGCAGCTTGATTAGCGGCCCTAGCACAGATACGCAGTATTTT. It yields the protein CASSLISGPSTDTQYF. Based on the CDR3 plus reference TRBV5-1 and TRBJ2-3, the full variable domain is KAGVTQTPRYLIKTRGQQVTLSCSPISGHRSVSWYQQTPGQGLQFLFEYFSETQRNKGNFPGRFSGRQFSNSRSEMNVSTLELGDSALYLCASSLISGPSTDTQYFGPGTRLTVL.

This clonotype was detected a few times. The chain joins TRBV6-1 to TRBJ2-1; no firm D call. The germline V and J ends were trimmed by 8 bases and 8 bases, with 22 bases remaining between them. Looked up from germline, CDR1 is MNHNS and CDR2 is SASEGT. The CDR3 totals 15 residues. The CDR3 DNA reads as TGTGCCAGCTTTCTCCACCGGGTAGTACGGGATGAGCAGTTCTTC. Its translation: CASFLHRVVRDEQFF.

The chain carries TRBV20-1 and TRBJ2-7; a weak D match, TRBD1 (6 bases). The CDR3 has 15 amino acids. V gave up 0 bases and J gave up 3 bases, with 15 bases separating them. Germline V lookup: CDR1 DFQATT, CDR2 SNEGSKA (reference sequence). The CDR3 DNA sequence: TGCAGTGCTAGAGATCTGCAGGGGACAATCTACGAGCAGTACTTC. Encoded protein: CSARDLQGTIYEQYF.

The CDR3 coding sequence is TGCGCCAGCAGCTTGGCCGTTGGTCTCCTAGAGACCCAGTACTTC. This translates into CASSLAVGLLETQYF. V is TRBV5-1 and J is TRBJ2-5; D remains unclear. Trimming took 0 bases from V and 4 from J, leaving 13 bases between them. CDR3 size: 15 residues. The germline CDR1 and CDR2 sequences are SGHRS and YFSETQ. The full variable domain, its missing parts supplied by reference TRBV5-1 and TRBJ2-5, is KAGVTQTPRYLIKTRGQQVTLSCSPISGHRSVSWYQQTPGQGLQFLFEYFSETQRNKGNFPGRFSGRQFSNSRSEMNVSTLELGDSALYLCASSLAVGLLETQYFGPGTRLLVL.

This clonotype has only a few counts. The chain joins TRBV6-2 or TRBV6-3 to TRBJ1-2, with D hard to call. Trimming stripped 7 bases from V and 6 bases from J, with 15 bases between. CDR1 MNHEY and CDR2 SVGEGT come from the germline V gene. The CDR3 runs 13 residues. CDR3 bases: TGTGCCAGCAACGACGGGAGGCTGGATGGCTACACCTTC. It specifies CASNDGRLDGYTF.